The 14 T cell receptor beta chains below come from one sample, sequenced in a study of Ad26.COV2.S vaccination and SARS-CoV-2 variants. The method was immunoSEQ multiplex PCR; TCRdb's version includes in-frame clones alone and lacks a portion of them. The table lists hundreds of thousands of clones, 87% of them singletons. The treatment is: roughly 18 received Ad26.COV2.S at low or high dose, single or two shots; 5 received placebo; per-sample allocation not given. Collection of samples fell on day 63 after the first vaccine or placebo injection. The specimen was peripheral blood, collected in a trial of Ad26.COV2.S vaccine versus placebo. Source of these receptors: a person between 18 and 60 years old who received the Ad26.COV2.S COVID-19 vaccine or a placebo.

CDR3: CASSQDRDRGLSYNEQFF. The CDR3 DNA reads TGCGCCAGCAGCCAAGATAGGGACAGGGGTCTCTCCTACAATGAGCAGTTCTTC. V is TRBV4-1 and J is TRBJ2-1, with 10 bases lining up with TRBD1. In germline, CDR1 is MGHRA, CDR2 YSYEKL. This CDR3 has 18 amino acids. Trimming took 0 bases from V and 0 from J; bases not matched to a gene: 5.

The J gene is TRBJ2-5, the V gene TRBV27, with 8 bases fitting TRBD1. With 6 bases clipped from V and 5 bases from J, the junction kept 5 bases outside the gene matches. Per the germline V gene, CDR1 is MNHEY and CDR2 is SMNVEV (reference sequence). CDR3 length: 13 amino acids. CDR3 sequence (DNA): TGTGCCAGCAGCCCGACAGGGGATGAGACCCAGTACTTC. Translating it yields CASSPTGDETQYF.

CDR3 DNA: TGTGCCAGCTCTGCTGAGGTCACCTACGAGCAGTACTTC. Protein: CASSAEVTYEQYF. This chain uses TRBV18 with TRBJ2-7; no reliable D call. Between the trimmed V and J ends, which lost 6 bases and 2 bases, there was a span of 11 bases. The CDR3 is 13 amino acids. Per germline, CDR1 KGHSH and CDR2 LQKENI.

The J gene is TRBJ1-2, the V gene TRBV4-3; no reliable D call. From germline, CDR1 is LGHNA and CDR2 YSLEER. The length of the CDR3 is 12 residues. The germline V and J ends were trimmed by 1 base and 5 bases, with 5 bases remaining between them. CDR3: CASSQASYGYTF. CDR3 nucleotides: TGCGCCAGCAGCCAAGCGAGTTATGGCTACACCTTC.

This clone was observed a few times. This chain links TRBV2 with TRBJ2-2; D is unresolved. The ends were cut back, 5 bases at V and 0 bases at J, with 10 bases in the middle. The CDR3 extends over 15 amino acids. The germline V gene has CDR1 SNHLY and CDR2 FYNNEI. The chain's CDR3 is CASSRDTANTGELFF. The CDR3 coding sequence is TGTGCCAGCAGTCGAGATACAGCGAACACCGGGGAGCTGTTTTTT.

This chain joins TRBV28 and TRBJ1-2; D is possibly TRBD1 (5 bases). The germline V and J ends were trimmed by 3 bases and 1 base, with 12 bases remaining between them. The germline CDR1 and CDR2 sequences are MDHEN and SYDVKM. This CDR3 has 15 residues. The CDR3 nucleotides read TGTGCCAGCAGTTTGCCCGGGACGCTTAACTATGGCTACACCTTC. Its translation is CASSLPGTLNYGYTF.

This chain connects TRBV25-1 to TRBJ1-1, with unresolved D. Germline V gene lookup returns CDR1 MGHDK and CDR2 SYGVNS. V lost 7 bases and J 6 bases, leaving 12 bases between the germline ends. The CDR3 spans 12 residues. The DNA of the CDR3 is TGTGCCAGCACCACACCCCGGTCTGAAGCTTTCTTT. This gives the protein CASTTPRSEAFF.

The chain has TRBV5-1 and TRBJ2-7; a weak D match, TRBD2 (6 bases). V was trimmed by 4 bases and J by 5 bases, leaving 25 bases between them. This CDR3 is built from 17 residues. The germline V gene has CDR1 SGHRS and CDR2 YFSETQ. CDR3 amino acids: CASSDTIGPRGVHEQYF. CDR3 DNA: TGCGCCAGCAGCGACACGATTGGGCCCCGCGGGGTCCACGAGCAGTACTTC. Together with reference TRBV5-1 and TRBJ2-7, the CDR3 gives the full variable domain: KAGVTQTPRYLIKTRGQQVTLSCSPISGHRSVSWYQQTPGQGLQFLFEYFSETQRNKGNFPGRFSGRQFSNSRSEMNVSTLELGDSALYLCASSDTIGPRGVHEQYFGPGTRLTVT.

The J gene is TRBJ2-1, the V gene TRBV29-1; perhaps D is TRBD1 or TRBD2 (5 bases each). Germline V gene data show CDR1 as SQVTM and CDR2 as ANQGSEA. V was clipped by 3 bases and J by 2 bases, with 8 bases between them. The CDR3 runs 13 residues. The CDR3 DNA follows: TGCAGCGTTGAGGGGGAGACCTACAATGAGCAGTTCTTC. Its translation: CSVEGETYNEQFF.

The V and J genes are TRBV5-1 and TRBJ1-1, with D unclear. This CDR3 is built from 16 residues. V was trimmed by 3 bases and J by 8 bases, leaving 23 bases between them. The V gene's germline CDR1 is SGHRS and CDR2 YFSETQ. The DNA of the CDR3 is TGCGCCAGCAGCTCCCAACCGGGCCCGAGGACTTCCGAAGCTTTCTTT. This encodes CASSSQPGPRTSEAFF.

The chain combines TRBV27 with TRBJ2-5; the D gene could be TRBD1 or TRBD2 (5 bases each). The CDR3 is 11 residues long. Germline CDR1 MNHEY, CDR2 SMNVEV (reference sequence). V was clipped by 4 bases and J by 5 bases, with 5 bases between them. DNA for the CDR3: TGTGCCAGCAGTTGGGGGGAGACCCAGTACTTC. Its translation is CASSWGETQYF.

The chain recombines TRBV11-2 with TRBJ1-5, with D unclear. The ends were cut back, 0 bases at V and 8 bases at J, with 11 bases in the middle. The CDR3 consists of 14 residues. Per the germline V gene, CDR1 is SGHAT and CDR2 is FQNNGV. The CDR3 here is CASSLDGAREPQHF. Here the CDR3 DNA reads TGTGCCAGCAGCTTAGACGGTGCAAGGGAGCCCCAGCATTTT.

V and J are TRBV14 and TRBJ1-2; D gene unclear. V dropped 0 bases and J dropped 3 bases, with 5 bases sitting between them. CDR1 SGHDN and CDR2 FVKESK come from the germline V gene. The CDR3 has 13 amino acids. In DNA, the CDR3 is TGTGCCAGCAGCCAAGATAGGGACTATGGCTACACCTTC. This sequence encodes CASSQDRDYGYTF.

J is TRBJ2-1 and V is TRBV12-2. TRBV12-2 is reported as a pseudogene. This CDR3 spans 13 amino acids. In nucleotides, the CDR3 is TGTGCAAGTCGCTTATTAGGGATTTATGAGCAGTTCTTC. Translation gives CASRLLGIYEQFF.